This T cell receptor beta chain was observed in a study of blood T cell repertoires in COVID-19. Study-level background: The United States, Italy and Spain supplied acute and convalescent COVID-19 samples. In each case, the material was cDNA or gDNA derived from T cells, B-cell-depleted T cells, or PBMCs.

Per the original methods: Nucleated cell counts were estimated from reference gene primer amplification. Using immunoSEQ multiplex PCR, the repertoire was profiled, and TCRdb retains in-frame clones only, with some absent. V, J and clone size reflect that table, while D and trimming were determined from the DNA. The sample includes about half a million clones, approximately 85% seen only once; the top ten take roughly 3.2%. This TCR was sampled from a human donor in a cohort sampled during active COVID-19. The specimen was peripheral blood.

CDR3 loop: CASSMGLAGLGDTQYF. As DNA, the CDR3 is TGTGCCAGTAGTATGGGACTAGCGGGATTAGGGGATACGCAGTATTTT. The chain recombines TRBV19 with TRBJ2-3; 13 nucleotides align to TRBD2. Germline-derived CDR1 and CDR2 are LNHDA and SQIVND (reference sequence). The CDR3 has 16 amino acids. V shed 3 bases and J 6 bases; nucleotides not matched to a gene: 6.